What follows describes a single T cell receptor beta chain. TCRdb keeps only in-frame clones here, not all; method: immunoSEQ multiplex PCR. This table holds 15,000 to 20,000 clones, 85% to 90% found once. This sample stems from a study of control samples from healthy donors and cancer patients. The J segment lost 3 bases and the V segment lost 2 bases, leaving 8 bases of the junction unmatched. The CDR3 consists of 17 residues. From germline, CDR1 is SGDLS and CDR2 YYNGEE. The TCR sequence derives from a man aged 55 to 70 with head and neck cancer. Sequences were obtained from PBMCs. The V and J genes are TRBV9 and TRBJ2-2; 9 nucleotides align to TRBD2. CDR3 coding DNA: TGTGCCAGCAGCGTTTACCCAGCGGGGGGCGACACCGGGGAGCTGTTTTTT. It specifies CASSVYPAGGDTGELFF.